Each of the 25 T cell receptor beta chains below was sequenced from the same sample in a study of shared clonotypes between healthy human individuals. Naive CD8 cells lacked CD45RO, underwent positive selection for CCR7 and left out terminally differentiated effector memory CD45RA+ cells. Produced via immunoSEQ multiplex PCR; TCRdb's table is partial and in-frame only. This sample has some 2 million clones, with approximately 95% found just once. The sequenced sample consisted of naive CD8+ T cells sorted from blood. All receptors derive from a young man in good health.

The chain couples TRBV28 to TRBJ2-1, with 8 bases aligning to TRBD1. Germline V gives CDR1 MDHEN, CDR2 SYDVKM. The CDR3 is 13 amino acids. V lost 4 bases and J lost 7; bases outside the gene matches: 3. The CDR3 DNA reads TGTGCCAGCAGTTCCCGGACAGGGAATGAGCAGTTCTTC. Amino acid sequence: CASSSRTGNEQFF.

The chain uses TRBV10-3 and TRBJ2-1; no clear D gene. The CDR3 runs 13 residues. Germline V gene sequence: CDR1 ENHRY, CDR2 SYGVKD. With 3 bases removed from V and 10 bases from J, the gap between germline ends came to 13 bases. The CDR3 nucleotides are TGTGCCATCAGTGACTCGGTCCTACTCGAGCAGTTCTTC. Its translation: CAISDSVLLEQFF.

About this clone: This specimen includes other DNA sequences encoding the same CDR3. This chain links TRBV4-1 with TRBJ2-7; D is ambiguous. The V gene lost 0 bases and the J gene lost 3 bases, with 6 bases spanning the gap. The germline gives CDR1 MGHRA, CDR2 YSYEKL. The CDR3 runs 13 residues. The CDR3 protein is CASSQDSGYEQYF. The CDR3 DNA reads as TGCGCCAGCAGCCAAGATTCTGGCTACGAGCAGTACTTC.

The chain uses TRBV7-2 and TRBJ1-2, with D perhaps matching TRBD1 (5 bases). The CDR3 contains 11 residues. The germline V gene has CDR1 SGHTA and CDR2 FQGNSA. The V gene lost 8 bases and the J gene lost 7 bases, with 11 bases spanning the gap. The CDR3, as DNA: TGTGCCAGCTACGTAGGGGCTGGCTACACCTTC. It encodes CASYVGAGYTF.

This chain joins TRBV4-1 and TRBJ2-7, with 12 bases aligning to TRBD2. The CDR3 contains 16 residues. The ends lost 0 bases at V and 3 bases at J; junction bases unmatched: 3. The germline CDR1 and CDR2 sequences are MGHRA and YSYEKL. CDR3: CASSQETSGGLYEQYF. As DNA, the CDR3 is TGCGCCAGCAGCCAAGAAACTAGCGGGGGGCTCTACGAGCAGTACTTC.

The CDR3 protein is CASSQEGETDYEQYF. CDR3 bases: TGCGCCAGCAGCCAAGAAGGAGAAACCGACTACGAGCAGTACTTC. The chain couples TRBV4-1 to TRBJ2-7; D call uncertain. The CDR3 runs to 15 residues. The V end lost 0 bases, the J end lost 3 bases, and 12 bases lay between the germline ends. The V gene's germline CDR1 is MGHRA and CDR2 YSYEKL.

This clone was counted once. The chain recombines TRBV12-5 with TRBJ1-2; TRBD1 might be the D (5 bases). Trimming shortened V by 3 bases and J by 8 bases, and 10 bases separated the two germline ends. This CDR3 is 12 amino acids long. Germline values: CDR1 LGHNT, CDR2 FRNRAP. The CDR3 nucleotides are TGTGCTAGTGGTTTCTTCCCAGGGGGCTACACCTTC. It encodes CASGFFPGGYTF.

The CDR3 is CASRAGPSYNSPLHF. CDR3 in DNA: TGTGCCAGCAGAGCAGGGCCCTCCTATAATTCACCCCTCCACTTT. The chain links TRBV27 to TRBJ1-6; maybe TRBD1 (5 bases). Germline-derived CDR1 and CDR2 are MNHEY and SMNVEV (reference sequence). The CDR3 length is 15 residues. V was shortened by 6 bases and J by 0 bases, with 9 bases between the two germline ends.

The chain couples TRBV11-1 to TRBJ1-1; TRBD1 might be the D (6 bases). This CDR3 spans 13 amino acids. The germline V and J ends were trimmed by 6 bases and 7 bases, with 15 bases remaining between them. Germline V gene sequence: CDR1 SGHAT, CDR2 FQDESV (reference sequence). The CDR3 region is CASRLGGYGEAFF. Written as DNA, the CDR3 is TGTGCCAGCAGACTAGGGGGGTACGGTGAAGCTTTCTTT.

This sequence joins TRBV27 and TRBJ2-2; D remains unclear. CDR1 and CDR2 from the germline V gene are MNHEY and SMNVEV (reference sequence). CDR3 length: 15 amino acids. Trimming took off 2 bases at V and 6 bases at J, with 13 bases between the two ends. The CDR3 protein is CASSLDSLRPGELFF. CDR3 nucleotide sequence: TGTGCCAGCAGTTTAGACTCTCTGAGGCCCGGGGAGCTGTTTTTT.

This clone was seen just once. The same CDR3 is also encoded by other DNA sequences in this sample. This chain links TRBV5-1 with TRBJ2-7, with a weak D call TRBD2 (5 bases). The CDR3 contains 13 residues. CDR1 and CDR2 (germline): SGHRS, YFSETQ. Trimming removed 3 bases at V and 2 bases at J, with 9 bases between. Here the CDR3 reads CASSSTGTYEQYF. CDR3 DNA sequence: TGCGCCAGCAGCTCGACCGGGACCTACGAGCAGTACTTC.

The J gene is TRBJ2-1, the V gene TRBV7-9, with TRBD2 matching 9 bases. The CDR3 loop spans 15 amino acids. Per germline, CDR1 SEHNR and CDR2 FQNEAQ (reference sequence). The V gene end was trimmed by 5 bases and the J gene end by 6 bases; junction bases not matched to a gene: 8. CDR3 sequence: CASSATSGEINEQFF. CDR3 bases: TGTGCCAGCAGCGCGACTAGCGGAGAAATCAATGAGCAGTTCTTC.

As regards this clone: The same CDR3 arises from other DNA sequences in this sample as well. The chain recombines TRBV27 with TRBJ1-1, with D possibly being TRBD1 (5 bases). The germline V gene has CDR1 MNHEY and CDR2 SMNVEV (reference sequence). The CDR3 loop spans 14 amino acids. Trimming took off 3 bases at V and 3 bases at J, with 11 bases between the two ends. The CDR3 DNA sequence: TGTGCCAGCAGTTTGTTCGGGGGGGACACTGAAGCTTTCTTT. Translated: CASSLFGGDTEAFF.

Remarks on this clone: The same CDR3 arises from other DNA sequences in this sample as well. The chain combines TRBV27 with TRBJ2-7; no firm D call. There are 13 residues in the CDR3. Germline values: CDR1 MNHEY, CDR2 SMNVEV (reference sequence). V was pared by 0 bases and J by 1 base, with 4 bases between. CDR3 protein: CASSLSTSYEQYF. In DNA form, the CDR3 reads TGTGCCAGCAGTTTATCGACGTCCTACGAGCAGTACTTC.

The V call is TRBV7-9, the J call TRBJ2-7; TRBD2 matches at 13 bases. The trim removed 5 bases at V and 4 bases at J, leaving 8 bases unmatched. The CDR3 loop spans 16 amino acids. The germline V gene encodes CDR1 SEHNR and CDR2 FQNEAQ (reference sequence). In nucleotides, the CDR3 is TGTGCCAGCAGCACAGGACTAGCGGGAGTCATATACGAGCAGTACTTC. This sequence encodes CASSTGLAGVIYEQYF.

V gene TRBV6-5 combines with J gene TRBJ1-1; no clear D. CDR3 length: 15 amino acids. Germline V gives CDR1 MNHEY, CDR2 SVGAGI. V was cut by 2 bases and J by 4 bases, with 14 bases left in between. The CDR3 nucleotides read TGTGCCAGCAGTTACGGCGGGGAAGGGAGCACTGAAGCTTTCTTT. Protein: CASSYGGEGSTEAFF.

CDR3 DNA: TGTGCCAGCAGCTTAGTCTACGGCACTAACGAGCAGTACTTC. Its protein is CASSLVYGTNEQYF. The chain links TRBV11-2 to TRBJ2-7; D gene unclear. The germline V gene has CDR1 SGHAT and CDR2 FQNNGV. V lost 1 base, J lost 5 bases, and 12 bases lay in between. This CDR3 has 14 amino acids.

This sequence joins TRBV19 and TRBJ1-1; no clear D gene. With 6 bases removed from V and 0 bases from J, the gap between germline ends came to 8 bases. CDR3 length: 13 amino acids. Germline V lookup: CDR1 LNHDA, CDR2 SQIVND (reference sequence). The CDR3 region is CASRAQVNTEAFF. CDR3 bases: TGTGCCAGTAGGGCTCAGGTGAACACTGAAGCTTTCTTT. The full variable domain, with the rest looked up from reference TRBV19 and TRBJ1-1, is DGGITQSPKYLFRKEGQNVTLSCEQNLNHDAMYWYRQDPGQGLRLIYYSQIVNDFQKGDIAEGYSVSREKKESFPLTVTSAQKNPTAFYLCASRAQVNTEAFFGQGTRLTVV.

The V call is TRBV7-9, the J call TRBJ2-1; a weak D match, TRBD2 (5 bases). Per germline, CDR1 SEHNR and CDR2 FQNEAQ (reference sequence). With 4 bases removed from V and 6 bases from J, the gap between germline ends came to 16 bases. This CDR3 spans 15 amino acids. Here the CDR3 reads CASSSTTLYRNEQFF. The CDR3 DNA sequence: TGTGCCAGCAGCTCGACTACCTTATATCGCAATGAGCAGTTCTTC.

CDR3 sequence: CASSEPGEGTNYGYTF. The CDR3 nucleotides are TGTGCCAGCAGTGAGCCAGGGGAGGGGACTAACTATGGCTACACCTTC. V usage is TRBV2 and J usage is TRBJ1-2; TRBD1 is a possible D gene (6 bases). V was pared by 3 bases and J by 0 bases, with 14 bases between. The germline CDR1 and CDR2 sequences are SNHLY and FYNNEI. The CDR3 loop spans 16 amino acids.

The chain carries TRBV6-6 and TRBJ1-1; D not resolved. Trimming removed 6 bases from V and 3 bases from J, with 11 bases in between. CDR1 and CDR2 from the germline V gene are MNHNY and SVGAGI (reference sequence). The CDR3 totals 13 residues. In DNA, the CDR3 is TGTGCCAGCAGAACGGGCTGGTACACTGAAGCTTTCTTT. Amino acids: CASRTGWYTEAFF.

V usage is TRBV10-3 and J usage is TRBJ2-2; the D call may be TRBD1 or TRBD2 (5 bases each). The V and J ends lost 2 bases and 3 bases respectively, with 13 bases between them. Germline lookup yields CDR1 ENHRY and CDR2 SYGVKD. The CDR3 runs to 16 residues. The CDR3 DNA follows: TGTGCCATCAGTGAGAGGGACGGGGAAGACACCGGGGAGCTGTTTTTT. This gives the protein CAISERDGEDTGELFF.

The chain recombines TRBV19 with TRBJ2-1; no definite D call. The CDR3 is 13 residues long. Looked up from germline, CDR1 is LNHDA and CDR2 is SQIVND (reference sequence). Trimming pared 7 bases from V and 0 bases from J, leaving 7 bases between. The CDR3, as DNA: TGTGCCAGTAAACGAAGCTCCTACAATGAGCAGTTCTTC. This translates into CASKRSSYNEQFF.

V usage is TRBV29-1 and J usage is TRBJ1-2; D possibly corresponds to TRBD1 (5 bases). CDR3 size: 15 residues. Trimming stripped 5 bases from V and 2 bases from J, with 18 bases between. The germline gives CDR1 SQVTM, CDR2 ANQGSEA. Here the CDR3 reads CSVLRLAGTNYGYTF. The DNA for the CDR3 is TGCAGCGTTTTGAGGTTAGCAGGGACCAACTATGGCTACACCTTC.

V and J are TRBV6-1 and TRBJ2-3; D gene ambiguous. V lost 3 bases and J 1 base, leaving 2 bases between the germline ends. This CDR3 region has 12 residues. Germline V gives CDR1 MNHNS, CDR2 SASEGT. This CDR3 reads CASSDGTDTQYF. CDR3 DNA sequence: TGTGCCAGCAGTGACGGCACAGATACGCAGTATTTT.